The present entry profiles one T cell receptor beta chain with its context. Germline V CDR1 and CDR2: SGHRS, YFSETQ. Trimming stripped 7 bases from V and 0 bases from J, with 14 bases between. CDR3 size: 15 residues. The record originates from a study of T cell changes during pregnancy in multiple sclerosis. The data were produced by immunoSEQ multiplex PCR, yet TCRdb's version contains in-frame clones alone and is incomplete. Among about 98,000 clones listed, just over 90% were seen once. This receptor was obtained from a female donor in good health, enrolled as a control in a pregnancy study. The rearrangement links TRBV5-1 to TRBJ2-1; D ambiguous. The sequences come from peripheral blood, collected after pregnancy. Written as DNA, the CDR3 is TGCGCCAGCTCCCCTGACTCCCGCTCCTACAATGAGCAGTTCTTC. Protein product: CASSPDSRSYNEQFF.